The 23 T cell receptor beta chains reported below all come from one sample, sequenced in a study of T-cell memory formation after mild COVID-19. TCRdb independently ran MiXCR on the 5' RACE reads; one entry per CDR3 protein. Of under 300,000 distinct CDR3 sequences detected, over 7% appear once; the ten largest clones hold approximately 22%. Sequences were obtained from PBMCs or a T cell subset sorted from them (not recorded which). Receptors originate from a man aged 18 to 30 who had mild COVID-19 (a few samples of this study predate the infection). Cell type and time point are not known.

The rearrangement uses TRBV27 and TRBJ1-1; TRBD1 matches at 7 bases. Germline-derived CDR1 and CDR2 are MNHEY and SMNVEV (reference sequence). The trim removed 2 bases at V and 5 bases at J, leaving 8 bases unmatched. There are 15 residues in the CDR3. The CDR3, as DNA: TGTGCCAGCAGTTTACGACAGGGAAGGTTTACTGAAGCTTTCTTT. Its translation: CASSLRQGRFTEAFF.

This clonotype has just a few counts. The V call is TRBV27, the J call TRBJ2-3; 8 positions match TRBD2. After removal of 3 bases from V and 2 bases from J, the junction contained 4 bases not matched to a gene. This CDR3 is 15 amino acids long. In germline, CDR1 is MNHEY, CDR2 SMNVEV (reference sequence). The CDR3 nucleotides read TGTGCCAGCAGTTTTGTAGCGGGGACCACAGATACGCAGTATTTT. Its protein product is CASSFVAGTTDTQYF.

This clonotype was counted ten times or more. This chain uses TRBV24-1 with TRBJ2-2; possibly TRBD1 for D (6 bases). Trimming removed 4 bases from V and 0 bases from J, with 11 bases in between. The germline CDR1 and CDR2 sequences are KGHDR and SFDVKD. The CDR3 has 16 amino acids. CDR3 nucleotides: TGTGCCACCAGTGAGAGGACAGTCGCGAACACCGGGGAGCTGTTTTTT. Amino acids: CATSERTVANTGELFF.

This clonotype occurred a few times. CDR3 in DNA: TGCGCCAGCACCCTAGCGGGGGGGCCAGTAGATACGCAGTATTTT. Translating it yields CASTLAGGPVDTQYF. V and J are TRBV5-1 and TRBJ2-3; TRBD2 matches at 12 bases. The CDR3 is 15 residues long. V shed 6 bases, J shed 5 bases, and the junction held 7 bases outside the gene matches. The germline V gene encodes CDR1 SGHRS and CDR2 YFSETQ.

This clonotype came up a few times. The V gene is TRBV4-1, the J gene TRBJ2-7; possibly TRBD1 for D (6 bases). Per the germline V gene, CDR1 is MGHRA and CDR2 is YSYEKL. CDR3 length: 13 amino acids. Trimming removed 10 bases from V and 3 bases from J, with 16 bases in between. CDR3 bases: TGCGCCACGCCACAGGGCGGTGGCTACGAGCAGTACGTC. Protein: CATPQGGGYEQYV.

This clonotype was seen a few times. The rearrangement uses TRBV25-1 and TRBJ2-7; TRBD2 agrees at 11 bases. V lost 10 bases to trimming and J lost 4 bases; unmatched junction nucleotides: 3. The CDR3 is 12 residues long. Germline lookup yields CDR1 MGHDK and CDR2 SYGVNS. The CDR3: CATTSGAYEQYF. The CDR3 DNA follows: TGTGCCACGACTAGCGGGGCTTACGAGCAGTACTTC.

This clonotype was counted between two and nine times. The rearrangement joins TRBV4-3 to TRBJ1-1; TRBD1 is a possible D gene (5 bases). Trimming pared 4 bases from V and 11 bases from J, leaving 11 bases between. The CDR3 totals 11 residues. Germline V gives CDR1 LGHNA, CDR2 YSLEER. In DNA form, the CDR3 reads TGCGCCAGCAGCCTCGGGACTCAGGCTTTCTTT. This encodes CASSLGTQAFF.

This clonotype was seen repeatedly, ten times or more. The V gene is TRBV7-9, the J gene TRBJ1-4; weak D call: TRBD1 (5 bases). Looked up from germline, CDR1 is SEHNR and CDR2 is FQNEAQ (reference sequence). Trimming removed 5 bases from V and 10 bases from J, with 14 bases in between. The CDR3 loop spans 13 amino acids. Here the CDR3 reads CASSEPGYGKLFF. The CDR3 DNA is TGTGCCAGCAGCGAACCAGGGTATGGAAAACTGTTTTTT. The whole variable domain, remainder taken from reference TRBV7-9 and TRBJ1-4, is DTGVSQNPRHKITKRGQNVTFRCDPISEHNRLYWYRQTLGQGPEFLTYFQNEAQLEKSRLLSDRFSAERPKGSFSTLEIQRTEQGDSAMYLCASSEPGYGKLFFGSGTQLSVL.

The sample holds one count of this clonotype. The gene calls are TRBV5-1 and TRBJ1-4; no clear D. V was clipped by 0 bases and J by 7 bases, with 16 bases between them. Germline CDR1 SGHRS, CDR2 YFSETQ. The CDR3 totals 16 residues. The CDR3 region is CASSLASPYPGEKLFF. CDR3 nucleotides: TGCGCCAGCAGCTTGGCCTCCCCCTACCCCGGTGAAAAACTGTTTTTT.

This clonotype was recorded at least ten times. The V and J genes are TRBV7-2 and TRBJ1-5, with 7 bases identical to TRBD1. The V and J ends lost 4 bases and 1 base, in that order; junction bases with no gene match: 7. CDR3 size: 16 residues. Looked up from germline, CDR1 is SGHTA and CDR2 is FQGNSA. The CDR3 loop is CASSSYRGSSNQPQHF. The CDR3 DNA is TGTGCCAGCAGCTCGTACAGGGGTTCGAGCAATCAGCCCCAGCATTTT.

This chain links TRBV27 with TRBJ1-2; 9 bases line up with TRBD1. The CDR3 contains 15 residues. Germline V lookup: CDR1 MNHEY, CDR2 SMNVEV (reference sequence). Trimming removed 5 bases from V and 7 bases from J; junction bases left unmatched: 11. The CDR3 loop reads CASSTSRTGERGYTF. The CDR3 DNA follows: TGTGCCAGCAGTACAAGTCGGACAGGGGAACGTGGCTACACCTTC.

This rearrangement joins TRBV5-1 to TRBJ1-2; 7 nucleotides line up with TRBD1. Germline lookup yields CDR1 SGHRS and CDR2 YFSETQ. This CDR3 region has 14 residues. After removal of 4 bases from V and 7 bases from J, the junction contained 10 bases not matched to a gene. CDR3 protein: CASSPDRPRGGYTF. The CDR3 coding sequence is TGCGCCAGCAGCCCGGACAGGCCCCGCGGTGGCTACACCTTC. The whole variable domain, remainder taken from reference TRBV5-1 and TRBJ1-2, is KAGVTQTPRYLIKTRGQQVTLSCSPISGHRSVSWYQQTPGQGLQFLFEYFSETQRNKGNFPGRFSGRQFSNSRSEMNVSTLELGDSALYLCASSPDRPRGGYTFGSGTRLTVV.

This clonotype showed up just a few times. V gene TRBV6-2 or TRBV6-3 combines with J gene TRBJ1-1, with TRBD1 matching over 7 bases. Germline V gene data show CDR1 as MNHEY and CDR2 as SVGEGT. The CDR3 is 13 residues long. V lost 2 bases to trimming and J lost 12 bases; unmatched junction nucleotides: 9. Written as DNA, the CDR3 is TGTGCCAGCAGTTACCCCGACAGGGTATCGCCTTTCTTT. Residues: CASSYPDRVSPFF.

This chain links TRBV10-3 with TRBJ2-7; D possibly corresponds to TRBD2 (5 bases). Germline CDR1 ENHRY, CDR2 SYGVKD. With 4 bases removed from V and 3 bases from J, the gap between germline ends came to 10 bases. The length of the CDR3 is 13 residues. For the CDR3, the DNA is TGTGCCATCAGTGCGTCCACTAGCTACGAGCAGTACTTC. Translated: CAISASTSYEQYF.

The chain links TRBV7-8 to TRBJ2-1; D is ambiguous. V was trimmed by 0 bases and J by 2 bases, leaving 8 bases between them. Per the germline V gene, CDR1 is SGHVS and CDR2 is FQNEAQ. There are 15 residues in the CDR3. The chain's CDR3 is CASSLARPPYNEQFF. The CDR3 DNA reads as TGTGCCAGCAGCTTAGCCCGACCTCCCTACAATGAGCAGTTCTTC.

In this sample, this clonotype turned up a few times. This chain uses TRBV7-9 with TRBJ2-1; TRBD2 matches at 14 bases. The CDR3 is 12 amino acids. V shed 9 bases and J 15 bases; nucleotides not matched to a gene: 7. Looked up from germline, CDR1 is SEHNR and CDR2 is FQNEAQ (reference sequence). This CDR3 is CASGTSGGPAFF. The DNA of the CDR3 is TGTGCCAGTGGGACTAGCGGGGGTCCAGCGTTCTTC.

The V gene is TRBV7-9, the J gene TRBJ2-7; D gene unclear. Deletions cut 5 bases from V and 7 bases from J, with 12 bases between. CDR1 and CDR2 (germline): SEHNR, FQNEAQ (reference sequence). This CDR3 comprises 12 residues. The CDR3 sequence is CASSPAVWEQYF. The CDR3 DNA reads TGTGCCAGCAGCCCCGCGGTATGGGAGCAGTACTTC.

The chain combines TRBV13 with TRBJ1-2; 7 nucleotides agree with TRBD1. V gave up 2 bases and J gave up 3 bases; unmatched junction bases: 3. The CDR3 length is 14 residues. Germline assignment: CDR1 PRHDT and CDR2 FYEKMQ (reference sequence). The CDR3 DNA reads TGTGCCAGCAGCTTACAGGGGGGATACTATGGCTACACCTTC. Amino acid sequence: CASSLQGGYYGYTF.

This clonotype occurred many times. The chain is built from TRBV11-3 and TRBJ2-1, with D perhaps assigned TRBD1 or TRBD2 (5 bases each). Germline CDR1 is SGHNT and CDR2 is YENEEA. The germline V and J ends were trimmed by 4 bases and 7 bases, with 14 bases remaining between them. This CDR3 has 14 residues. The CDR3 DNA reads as TGTGCCAGCAGCTCCCCCCGGGACGGAAATGAGCAGTTCTTC. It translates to CASSSPRDGNEQFF.

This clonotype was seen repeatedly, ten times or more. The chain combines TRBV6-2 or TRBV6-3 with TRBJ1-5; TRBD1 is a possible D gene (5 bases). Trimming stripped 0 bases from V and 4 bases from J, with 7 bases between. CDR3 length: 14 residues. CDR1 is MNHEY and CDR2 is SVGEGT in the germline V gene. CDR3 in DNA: TGTGCCAGCAGTTACTCGGGGGGGAATCAGCCCCAGCATTTT. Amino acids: CASSYSGGNQPQHF.

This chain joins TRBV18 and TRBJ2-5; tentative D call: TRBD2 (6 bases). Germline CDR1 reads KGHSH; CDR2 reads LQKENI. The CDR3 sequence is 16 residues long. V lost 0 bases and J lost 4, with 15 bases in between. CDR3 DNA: TGTGCCAGCTCACCACCGCGGGGCCAAGGGAGAGAGACCCAGTACTTC. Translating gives CASSPPRGQGRETQYF.

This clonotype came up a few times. In nucleotides, the CDR3 is TGCGCCAGCAGCTTGGCCGACAGGGCGTATGGCTACACCTTC. Its protein is CASSLADRAYGYTF. V is TRBV5-1 and J is TRBJ1-2, with 7 bases identical to TRBD1. From germline, CDR1 is SGHRS and CDR2 YFSETQ. The J segment lost 5 bases and the V segment lost 0 bases, leaving 4 bases of the junction unmatched. This CDR3 has 14 amino acids.

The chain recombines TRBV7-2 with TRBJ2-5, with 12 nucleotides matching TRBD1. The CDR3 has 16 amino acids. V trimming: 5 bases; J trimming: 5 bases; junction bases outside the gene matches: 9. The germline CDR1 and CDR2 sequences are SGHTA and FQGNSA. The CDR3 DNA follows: TGTGCCAGCAGCATACAGGGACAGGGGGCATGGGAGACCCAGTACTTC. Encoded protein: CASSIQGQGAWETQYF.